This TCR beta chain was captured in a study of T-cell memory formation after mild COVID-19. Study as a whole: Largely donor-specific sequence clusters came from a couple of donors.

CDR1 and CDR2 from the germline V gene are KGHDR and SFDVKD. V lost 2 bases to trimming and J lost 2 bases, with 9 bases between them. This CDR3 contains 14 residues. Overall study findings and caveats: Still unconfirmed is whether the second-wave clones peaking on day 37 recognized SARS-CoV-2. Largely, contracting CD4+ clones fell within CM and EM, and contracting CD8+ clones within EMRA.

Libraries for TCRalpha and TCRbeta carried sample barcodes and unique molecular identifiers via 5'RACE. TCRdb passed the 5' RACE reads through MiXCR, listing each CDR3 protein once. Altogether over 400,000 distinct CDR3 sequences are present, around 22% being singletons, with the ten largest covering around 13%. Notes on this clonotype: Antigen: not known.

This receptor was taken from an adult woman who had mild COVID-19 (a few samples of this study predate the infection). Cell type and time point are not known. The specimen was PBMCs or a T cell subset sorted from them (not recorded which). The chain combines TRBV24-1 with TRBJ2-7, with no clear D. CDR3 nucleotide sequence: TGTGCCACCAGTGATTCAGCCAGTCCCTACGAGCAGTACTTC. Its translation: CATSDSASPYEQYF.